These 5 T cell receptor beta chains originate from one sample sequenced in a study of shared clonotypes between healthy human individuals. The repertoire was sequenced with immunoSEQ multiplex PCR; TCRdb's copy has only in-frame clones and lacks some. This table has about 2 million clones, about 95% appearing once. Sequencing input: naive CD4+ T cells sorted from blood. As to subset: CD45RA+ positively selected. The receptors derive from a man younger than 30 in good health.

The genes are TRBV2 and TRBJ1-1; a possible D gene is TRBD1 (6 bases). V lost 11 bases, J lost 7 bases, and 20 bases lay in between. The germline CDR1 and CDR2 sequences are SNHLY and FYNNEI. CDR3 size: 13 residues. The CDR3 loop reads CAGSGRRTDEAFF. The CDR3, as DNA: TGTGCCGGATCAGGACGGCGGACAGATGAAGCTTTCTTT.

This clone was picked up one time. J is TRBJ2-7 and V is TRBV5-1; TRBD1 aligns across 9 bases. V gave up 4 bases and J gave up 3 bases; unmatched junction bases: 5. The CDR3 totals 14 residues. Germline V lookup: CDR1 SGHRS, CDR2 YFSETQ. Here the CDR3 DNA reads TGCGCCAGCAGCCTACAGGGGGCTGGCTACGAGCAGTACTTC. Its translation: CASSLQGAGYEQYF.

The chain employs TRBV18 and TRBJ2-7; D remains ambiguous. The CDR3 has 16 residues. Per the germline V gene, CDR1 is KGHSH and CDR2 is LQKENI. V lost 3 bases to trimming and J lost 2 bases, with 17 bases between them. In DNA, the CDR3 is TGTGCCAGCTCACCCACAGAATTCCCAGTGGCCTACGAGCAGTACTTC. It translates to CASSPTEFPVAYEQYF.

The chain carries TRBV6-5 and TRBJ2-7; 12 bases map to TRBD2. CDR3 length equals 15 residues. V shed 2 bases, J shed 5 bases, and the junction held 4 bases outside the gene matches. Per the germline V gene, CDR1 is MNHEY and CDR2 is SVGAGI. The CDR3 region has the DNA TGTGCCAGCAGTTACCCTAGCGGGAGGGACCACGAGCAGTACTTC. Protein product: CASSYPSGRDHEQYF.

As to this clone: Other DNA sequences in the same sample also yield this CDR3. The V call is TRBV6-6, the J call TRBJ1-1, with D perhaps matching TRBD1 (6 bases). V was shortened by 0 bases and J by 1 base, with 6 bases between the two germline ends. Germline-derived CDR1 and CDR2 are MNHNY and SVGAGI (reference sequence). The CDR3 has 14 residues. DNA of the CDR3: TGTGCCAGCAGTTACTCAGGGGGGAACACTGAAGCTTTCTTT. Amino acids: CASSYSGGNTEAFF.